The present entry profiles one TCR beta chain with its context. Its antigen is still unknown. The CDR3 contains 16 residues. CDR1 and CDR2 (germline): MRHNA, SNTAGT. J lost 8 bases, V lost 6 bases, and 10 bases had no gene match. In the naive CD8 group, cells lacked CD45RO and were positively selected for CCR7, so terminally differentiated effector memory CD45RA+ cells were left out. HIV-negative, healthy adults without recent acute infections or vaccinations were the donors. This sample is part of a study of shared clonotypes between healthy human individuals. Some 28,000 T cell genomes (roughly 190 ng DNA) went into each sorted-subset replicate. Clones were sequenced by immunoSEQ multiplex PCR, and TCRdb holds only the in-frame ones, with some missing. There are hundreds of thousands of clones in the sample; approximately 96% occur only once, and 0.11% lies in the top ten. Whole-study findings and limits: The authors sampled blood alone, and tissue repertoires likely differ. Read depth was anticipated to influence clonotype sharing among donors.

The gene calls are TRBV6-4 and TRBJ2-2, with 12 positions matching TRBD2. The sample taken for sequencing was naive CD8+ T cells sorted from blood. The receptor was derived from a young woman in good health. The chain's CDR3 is CASRETSGRPSGELFF. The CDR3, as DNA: TGTGCCAGCAGAGAAACTAGCGGGAGGCCGTCGGGGGAGCTGTTTTTT.